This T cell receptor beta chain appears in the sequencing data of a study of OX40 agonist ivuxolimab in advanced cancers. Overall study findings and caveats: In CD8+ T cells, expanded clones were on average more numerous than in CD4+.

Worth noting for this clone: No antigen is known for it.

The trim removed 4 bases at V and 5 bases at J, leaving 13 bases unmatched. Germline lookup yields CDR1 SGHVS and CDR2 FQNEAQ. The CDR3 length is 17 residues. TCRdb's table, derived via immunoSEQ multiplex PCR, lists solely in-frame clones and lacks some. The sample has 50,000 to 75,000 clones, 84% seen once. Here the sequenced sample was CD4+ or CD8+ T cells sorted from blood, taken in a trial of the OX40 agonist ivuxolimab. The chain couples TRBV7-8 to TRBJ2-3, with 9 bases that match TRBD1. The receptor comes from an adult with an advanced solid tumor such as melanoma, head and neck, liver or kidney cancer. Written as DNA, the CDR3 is TGTGCCAGCAGCTCACCGAATCCGGGACAGGGTAAAGATACGCAGTATTTT. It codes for CASSSPNPGQGKDTQYF. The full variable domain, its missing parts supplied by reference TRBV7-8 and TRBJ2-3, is GAGVSQSPRYKVAKRGQDVALRCDPISGHVSLFWYQQALGQGPEFLTYFQNEAQLDKSGLPSDRFFAERPEGSVSTLKIQRTQQEDSAVYLCASSSPNPGQGKDTQYFGPGTRLTVL.